This T cell receptor (beta chain) was profiled in a study of regulatory dendritic cells for organ transplantation. Sorted subsets were CFSE-labeled and cultured roughly five days with allogeneic dendritic cells. Memory T cells were CD45RO+, naive were CD45RA+, sorted by FACS. Germline V lookup: CDR1 MDHEN, CDR2 SYDVKM. Trimming left V 3 bases short and J 2 bases short, with 13 bases between. The CDR3 runs to 16 residues. Study conclusions and caveats: Among resting subsets, memory CD8+ cells contained the most alloreactive clonotypes. Naive T cells showed high diversity, memory cells less, memory CD8+ least.

A note on this clone: Its cognate antigen is unknown.

Sequencing was performed with immunoSEQ multiplex PCR; in TCRdb, only in-frame clones are kept and a portion is missing. The data hold about 10,000 clones, with more than 70% observed a single time. The clonotype originates from a human donor in good health. The specimen sequenced was memory CD4+ T cells from blood cultured with dendritic cells. Subset: CD45RO+ memory T cells. This chain connects TRBV28 to TRBJ1-4; D is undetermined. The CDR3 reads CASSFTGIGTNEKLFF. The DNA of the CDR3 is TGTGCCAGCAGTTTCACGGGGATAGGGACTAATGAAAAACTGTTTTTT.